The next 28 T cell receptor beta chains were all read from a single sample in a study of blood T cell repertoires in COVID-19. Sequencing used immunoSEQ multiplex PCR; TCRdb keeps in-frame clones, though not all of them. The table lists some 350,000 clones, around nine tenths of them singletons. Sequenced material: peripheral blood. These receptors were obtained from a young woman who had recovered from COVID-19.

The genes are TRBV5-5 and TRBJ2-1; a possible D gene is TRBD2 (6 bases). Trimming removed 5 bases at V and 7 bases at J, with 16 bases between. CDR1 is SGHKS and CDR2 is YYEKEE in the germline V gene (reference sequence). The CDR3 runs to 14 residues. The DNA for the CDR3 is TGTGCCAGCAGTTGGGACTCCCCTCGGAATGAGCAGTTCTTC. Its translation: CASSWDSPRNEQFF.

This chain's CDR3 is CASSPRDGVKNNEQFF. CDR3 nucleotide sequence: TGTGCCAGCAGCCCTCGCGACGGGGTAAAGAACAATGAGCAGTTCTTC. The V gene is TRBV7-9, the J gene TRBJ2-1, with D possibly TRBD2 on 5 matching bases. V lost 5 bases and J 5 bases, leaving 19 bases between the germline ends. Germline assignment: CDR1 SEHNR and CDR2 FQNEAQ (reference sequence). The CDR3 has 16 amino acids.

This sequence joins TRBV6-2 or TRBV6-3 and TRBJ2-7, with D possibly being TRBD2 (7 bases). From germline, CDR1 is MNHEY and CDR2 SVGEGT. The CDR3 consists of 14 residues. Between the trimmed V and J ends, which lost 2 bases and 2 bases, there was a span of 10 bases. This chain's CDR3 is CASSYRGGPYEQYV. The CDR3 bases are TGTGCCAGCAGTTACAGGGGGGGGCCCTACGAGCAGTACGTC.

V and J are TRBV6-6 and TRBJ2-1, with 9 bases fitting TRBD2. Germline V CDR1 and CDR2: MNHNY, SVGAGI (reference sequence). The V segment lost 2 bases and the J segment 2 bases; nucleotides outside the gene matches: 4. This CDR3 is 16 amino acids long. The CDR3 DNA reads TGTGCCAGCAGTTACATAGCGGGAGATCCCTACAATGAGCAGTTCTTC. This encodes CASSYIAGDPYNEQFF.

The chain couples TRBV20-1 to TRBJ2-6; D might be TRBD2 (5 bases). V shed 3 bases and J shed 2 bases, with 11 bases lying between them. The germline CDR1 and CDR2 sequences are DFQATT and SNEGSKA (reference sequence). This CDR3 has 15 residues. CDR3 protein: CSASRPGAGANVLTF. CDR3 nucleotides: TGCAGTGCTAGTCGGCCCGGGGCTGGGGCCAACGTCCTGACTTTC.

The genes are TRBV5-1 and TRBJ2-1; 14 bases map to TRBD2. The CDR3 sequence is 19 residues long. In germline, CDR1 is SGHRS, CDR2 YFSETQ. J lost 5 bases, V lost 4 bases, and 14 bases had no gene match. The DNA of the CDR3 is TGCGCCAGCAGCCCGGGGACTAGCGGGAGAATAGAGCTCGACAATGAGCAGTTCTTC. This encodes CASSPGTSGRIELDNEQFF.

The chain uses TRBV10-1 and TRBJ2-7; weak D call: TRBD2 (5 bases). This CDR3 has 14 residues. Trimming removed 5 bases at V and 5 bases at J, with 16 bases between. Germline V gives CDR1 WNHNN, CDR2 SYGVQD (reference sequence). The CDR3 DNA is TGCGCCAGCAGTCCCGCGGGCCCCCTGGACGAGCAGTACGTC. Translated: CASSPAGPLDEQYV.

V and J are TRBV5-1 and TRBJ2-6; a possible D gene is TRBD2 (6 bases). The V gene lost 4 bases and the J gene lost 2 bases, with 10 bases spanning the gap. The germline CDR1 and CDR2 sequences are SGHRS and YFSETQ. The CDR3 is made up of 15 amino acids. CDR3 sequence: CASSPPGAGANVLTF. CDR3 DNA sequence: TGCGCCAGCAGCCCACCGGGGGCTGGGGCCAACGTCCTGACTTTC.

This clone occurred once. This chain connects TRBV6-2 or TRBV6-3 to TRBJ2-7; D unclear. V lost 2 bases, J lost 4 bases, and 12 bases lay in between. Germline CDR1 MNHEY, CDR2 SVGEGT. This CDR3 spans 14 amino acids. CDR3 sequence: CASSYRQVRYEQYV. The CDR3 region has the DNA TGTGCCAGCAGTTACAGGCAGGTCCGATACGAGCAGTACGTC.

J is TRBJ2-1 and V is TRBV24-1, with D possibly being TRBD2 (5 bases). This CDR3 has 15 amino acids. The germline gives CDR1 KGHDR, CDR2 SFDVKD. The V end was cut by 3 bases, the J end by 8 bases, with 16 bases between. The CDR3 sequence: CATSDPTTSGDEQFF. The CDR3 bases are TGTGCCACCAGTGATCCAACAACTAGTGGGGATGAGCAGTTCTTC.

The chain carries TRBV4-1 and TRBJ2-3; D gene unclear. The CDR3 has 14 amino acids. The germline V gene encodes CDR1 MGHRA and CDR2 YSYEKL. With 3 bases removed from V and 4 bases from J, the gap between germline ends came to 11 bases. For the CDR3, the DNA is TGCGCCAGCAGCCAGGGCTCCTGGTCAGATACGCAGTATTTT. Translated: CASSQGSWSDTQYF.

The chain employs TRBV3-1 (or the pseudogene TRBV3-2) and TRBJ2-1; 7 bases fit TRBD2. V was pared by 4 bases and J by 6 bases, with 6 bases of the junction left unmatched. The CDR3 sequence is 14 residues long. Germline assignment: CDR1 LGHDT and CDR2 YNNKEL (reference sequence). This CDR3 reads CASSRLTSRNEQFF. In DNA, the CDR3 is TGTGCCAGCAGCCGTTTGACTAGCCGCAATGAGCAGTTCTTC.

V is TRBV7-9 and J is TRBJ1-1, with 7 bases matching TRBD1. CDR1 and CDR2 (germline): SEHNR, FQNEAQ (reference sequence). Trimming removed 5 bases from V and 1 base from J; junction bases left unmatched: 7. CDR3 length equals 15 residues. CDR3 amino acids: CASSIIDRENTEAFF. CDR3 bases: TGTGCCAGCAGCATAATAGACAGGGAGAACACTGAAGCTTTCTTT.

This CDR3 reads CASGLGQGRSETQYF. CDR3 coding DNA: TGTGCTAGTGGTTTAGGACAGGGAAGATCAGAGACCCAGTACTTC. The chain uses TRBV12-5 and TRBJ2-5; 8 bases agree with TRBD1. In germline, CDR1 is LGHNT, CDR2 FRNRAP. The CDR3 sequence is 15 residues long. V shed 3 bases and J 4 bases; nucleotides not matched to a gene: 7.

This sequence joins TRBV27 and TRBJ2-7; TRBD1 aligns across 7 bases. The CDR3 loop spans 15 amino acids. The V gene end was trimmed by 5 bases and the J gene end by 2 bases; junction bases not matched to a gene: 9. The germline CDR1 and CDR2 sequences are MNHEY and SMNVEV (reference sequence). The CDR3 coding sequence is TGTGCCAGCAGTACAGAATTTGGGACAGCCTACGAGCAGTACGTC. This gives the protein CASSTEFGTAYEQYV.

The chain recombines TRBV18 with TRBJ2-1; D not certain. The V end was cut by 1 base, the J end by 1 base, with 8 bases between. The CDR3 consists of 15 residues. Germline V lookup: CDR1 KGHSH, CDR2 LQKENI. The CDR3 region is CASSPQQRSYNEQFF. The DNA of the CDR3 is TGTGCCAGCTCACCACAGCAGAGGTCCTACAATGAGCAGTTCTTC.

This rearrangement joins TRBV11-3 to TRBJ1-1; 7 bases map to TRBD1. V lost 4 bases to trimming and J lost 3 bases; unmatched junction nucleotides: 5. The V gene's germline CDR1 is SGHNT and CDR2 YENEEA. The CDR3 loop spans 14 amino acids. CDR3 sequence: CASSYFRGDTEAFF. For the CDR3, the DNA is TGTGCCAGCAGCTATTTCAGGGGGGACACTGAAGCTTTCTTT.

CDR3 in DNA: TGTGCCAGCAGTGACGGGCCAGGGTTCCCTTTCCCTGAAGCTTTCTTT. Its translation is CASSDGPGFPFPEAFF. The V call is TRBV28, the J call TRBJ1-1, with D possibly being TRBD1 (5 bases). This CDR3 spans 16 amino acids. With 5 bases removed from V and 6 bases from J, the gap between germline ends came to 22 bases. Germline loops: CDR1 MDHEN, CDR2 SYDVKM.

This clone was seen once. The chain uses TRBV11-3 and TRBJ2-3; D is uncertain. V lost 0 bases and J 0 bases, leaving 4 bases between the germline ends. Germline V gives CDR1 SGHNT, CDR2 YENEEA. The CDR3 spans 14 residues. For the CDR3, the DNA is TGTGCCAGCAGCTTAGAGGGCAGCACAGATACGCAGTATTTT. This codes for CASSLEGSTDTQYF.

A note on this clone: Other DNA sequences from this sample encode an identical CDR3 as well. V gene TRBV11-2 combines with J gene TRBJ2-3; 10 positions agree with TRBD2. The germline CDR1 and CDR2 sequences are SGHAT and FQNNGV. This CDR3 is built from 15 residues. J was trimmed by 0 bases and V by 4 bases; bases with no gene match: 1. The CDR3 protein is CASSSGLASTDTQYF. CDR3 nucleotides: TGTGCCAGCAGCTCGGGACTAGCGAGCACAGATACGCAGTATTTT.

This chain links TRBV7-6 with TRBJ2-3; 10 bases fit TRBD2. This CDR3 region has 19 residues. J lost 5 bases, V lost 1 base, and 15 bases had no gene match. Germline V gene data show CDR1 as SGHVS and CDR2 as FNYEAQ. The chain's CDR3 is CASSLEGGILAGRGDTQYF. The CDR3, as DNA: TGTGCCAGCAGCTTAGAAGGGGGCATACTAGCGGGACGGGGAGATACGCAGTATTTT.

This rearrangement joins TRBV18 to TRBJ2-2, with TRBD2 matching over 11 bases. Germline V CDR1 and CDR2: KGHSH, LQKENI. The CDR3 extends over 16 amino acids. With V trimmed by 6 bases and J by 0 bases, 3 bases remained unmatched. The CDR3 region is CASSPGLAANTGELFF. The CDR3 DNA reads TGTGCCAGCTCCCCGGGACTAGCGGCGAACACCGGGGAGCTGTTTTTT.

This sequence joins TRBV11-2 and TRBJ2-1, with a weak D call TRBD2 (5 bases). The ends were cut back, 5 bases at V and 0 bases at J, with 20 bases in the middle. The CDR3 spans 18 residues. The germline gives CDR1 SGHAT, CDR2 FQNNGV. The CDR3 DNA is TGTGCCAGCAGCCCGTCCGGGCGGCGGAGGAGCTCCTACAATGAGCAGTTCTTC. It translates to CASSPSGRRRSSYNEQFF.

The CDR3 nucleotides read TGTGCCATCAGTGAGTCTTCCGGGACAGGGTCTCAGCCCCAGCATTTT. Its protein product is CAISESSGTGSQPQHF. The chain recombines TRBV10-3 with TRBJ1-5, with TRBD1 matching over 9 bases. The CDR3 consists of 16 residues. Germline V gene sequence: CDR1 ENHRY, CDR2 SYGVKD. After removal of 0 bases from V and 6 bases from J, the junction contained 6 bases not matched to a gene.

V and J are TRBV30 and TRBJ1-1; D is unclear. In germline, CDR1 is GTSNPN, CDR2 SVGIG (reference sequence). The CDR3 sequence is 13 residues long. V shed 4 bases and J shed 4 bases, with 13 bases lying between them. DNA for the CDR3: TGTGCCTGGATACCAGGTTATGGCACTGAAGCTTTCTTT. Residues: CAWIPGYGTEAFF.

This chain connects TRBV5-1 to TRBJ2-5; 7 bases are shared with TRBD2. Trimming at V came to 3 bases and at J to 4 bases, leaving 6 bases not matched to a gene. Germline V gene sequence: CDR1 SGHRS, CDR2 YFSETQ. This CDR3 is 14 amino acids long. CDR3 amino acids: CASSYGGSPETQYF. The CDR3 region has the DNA TGCGCCAGCAGCTATGGCGGGAGCCCAGAGACCCAGTACTTC.

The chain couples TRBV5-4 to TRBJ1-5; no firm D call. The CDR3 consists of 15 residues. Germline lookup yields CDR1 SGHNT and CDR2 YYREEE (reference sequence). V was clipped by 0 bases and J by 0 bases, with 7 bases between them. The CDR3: CASSLVGDSNQPQHF. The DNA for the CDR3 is TGTGCCAGCAGCTTGGTAGGAGATAGCAATCAGCCCCAGCATTTT. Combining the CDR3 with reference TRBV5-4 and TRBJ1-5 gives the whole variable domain ETGVTQSPTHLIKTRGQQVTLRCSSQSGHNTVSWYQQALGQGPQFIFQYYREEENGRGNFPPRFSGLQFPNYSSELNVNALELDDSALYLCASSLVGDSNQPQHFGDGTRLSIL.

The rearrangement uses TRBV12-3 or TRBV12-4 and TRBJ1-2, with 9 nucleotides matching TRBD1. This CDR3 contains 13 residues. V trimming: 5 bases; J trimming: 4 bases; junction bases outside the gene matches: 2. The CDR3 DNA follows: TGTGCCAGCAGTCCGGACAGGGGCTATGGCTACACCTTC. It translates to CASSPDRGYGYTF.